The rows below give T cell receptor beta chains drawn from one sample of a study of blood T cell repertoires in COVID-19. Clones were sequenced by immunoSEQ multiplex PCR, and TCRdb holds only the in-frame ones, with some missing. The sample includes fewer than 95,000 clones, about 84% of them seen just once. Sample: peripheral blood. The receptor source for this set is a human donor in a cohort sampled during active COVID-19. Both conserved end residues are part of each CDR3. The D gene is left open where the match is weak. Size tells how often a clone was seen (once, few, many) or the class of an expanded clone, and some rows leave it out.

NA TRBD2 TRBJ2-3 TRBV5-4 CASSSGGSSTDTQYF TGTGCCAGCAGCAGCGGGGGGTCTAGCACAGATACGCAGTATTTT
NA TRBD1 TRBJ2-7 TRBV28 CASSLRTGPHEQYF TGTGCCAGCAGTTTACGGACAGGACCCCACGAGCAGTACTTC
NA TRBD1 TRBJ1-2 TRBV27 CASSLAYQSTGTVGGYTF TGTGCCAGCAGTCTCGCCTACCAGTCGACAGGGACGGTCGGTGGCTACACCTTC
NA TRBD1 TRBJ1-3 TRBV3-1/TRBV3-2 CASSHGTGYGNTIYF TGTGCCAGCAGCCACGGGACAGGGTACGGAAACACCATATATTTT
NA TRBD1 TRBJ1-1 TRBV11-3 CASSLGQGEAFF TGTGCCAGCAGCTTAGGACAGGGAGAAGCTTTCTTT
once NA TRBJ1-3 TRBV20-1 CSASHSGNTIYF TGCAGTGCTAGTCACAGTGGAAACACCATATATTTT
NA TRBD1 TRBJ1-6 TRBV11-2 CASSLNTGGGAPLHF TGTGCCAGCAGCCTAAATACAGGGGGAGGTGCACCCCTCCACTTT
NA TRBD2 TRBJ2-5 TRBV6-6 CASSTSGGAGETQYF TGTGCCAGCAGTACCAGCGGGGGGGCCGGGGAGACCCAGTACTTC
NA TRBD2 TRBJ2-7 TRBV20-1 CSASRSSSGGAGEQYF TGCAGTGCTAGTCGTTCATCTAGCGGGGGGGCAGGCGAGCAGTACTTC
NA NA TRBJ2-5 TRBV7-2 CASSLIGGTVQETQYF TGTGCCAGCAGCCTCATAGGAGGGACAGTCCAAGAGACCCAGTACTTC
NA NA TRBJ1-2 TRBV3-1/TRBV3-2 CASSPRAGNYGYTF TGTGCCAGCAGCCCCCGGGCAGGGAACTATGGCTACACCTTC
NA NA TRBJ2-3 TRBV29-1 CSARRGISRDTQYF TGCAGCGCCAGAAGAGGTATCTCACGAGATACGCAGTATTTT
few NA TRBJ2-1 TRBV5-4 CASSFTEYNEQFF TGTGCCAGCAGCTTCACAGAATACAATGAGCAGTTCTTC
NA NA TRBJ2-1 TRBV13 CASSLGRGSYNEQFF TGTGCCAGCAGCTTAGGTCGGGGCTCCTACAATGAGCAGTTCTTC
NA NA TRBJ2-2 TRBV5-6 CASSLLTTANTGELFF TGTGCCAGCAGCTTATTAACTACCGCGAACACCGGGGAGCTGTTTTTT
NA TRBD1 TRBJ2-7 TRBV5-1 CASSSGQGSIYEQYF TGCGCCAGCAGCTCAGGACAGGGTTCCATCTACGAGCAGTACTTC
NA NA TRBJ2-3 TRBV28 CATQELGVSTDTQYF TGTGCCACCCAAGAACTAGGCGTTTCCACAGATACGCAGTATTTT
NA NA TRBJ1-1 TRBV7-3 CASSLTGAMNTEAFF TGTGCCAGCAGCTTAACAGGGGCGATGAACACTGAAGCTTTCTTT
once NA TRBJ1-6 TRBV14 CASSQDFGNLRSPLHF TGTGCCAGCAGCCAAGATTTCGGGAATCTTCGATCACCCCTCCACTTT
few TRBD1 TRBJ1-2 TRBV11-2 CASSIRTGSQYGYTF TGTGCCAGCAGCATTAGGACAGGATCTCAGTATGGCTACACCTTC
few TRBD2 TRBJ2-2 TRBV2 CASSPRTSSTGELFF TGTGCCAGCAGTCCCCGGACTAGTTCCACCGGGGAGCTGTTTTTT
few TRBD1 TRBJ1-5 TRBV10-3 CAISRDRDNQPQHF TGTGCCATCAGCCGGGACAGGGACAATCAGCCCCAGCATTTT
NA TRBD2 TRBJ2-7 TRBV29-1 CSVPGTSGATYEQYF TGCAGCGTTCCCGGGACTAGCGGGGCTACCTACGAGCAGTACTTC
NA NA TRBJ2-5 TRBV11-2 CASSLQSETQYF TGTGCCAGCAGCTTACAGTCAGAGACCCAGTACTTC
NA NA TRBJ2-1 TRBV6-6 CASSYSGSHNEQFF TGTGCCAGCAGTTACTCCGGGTCCCACAATGAGCAGTTCTTC
NA TRBD1 TRBJ2-1 TRBV2 CASRGTALDNEQFF TGTGCCAGCAGGGGGACAGCTTTGGACAATGAGCAGTTCTTC
NA NA TRBJ2-7 TRBV7-2 CASSLLSGTRGYEQYF TGTGCCAGCAGCTTGCTTTCCGGGACAAGAGGTTACGAGCAGTACTTC
NA TRBD1 TRBJ1-2 TRBV9 CASSVASQGYGYTF TGTGCCAGCAGCGTAGCTTCACAGGGGTATGGCTACACCTTC
NA TRBD1 TRBJ1-2 TRBV3-1/TRBV3-2 CASSQGILGQGYAGRYGYTF TGTGCCAGCAGCCAAGGGATCTTGGGACAGGGTTATGCAGGGCGCTATGGCTACACCTTC
once TRBD2 TRBJ2-3 TRBV19 CASSKTSGAILTTSTDTQYF TGTGCCAGTAGTAAAACTAGCGGGGCAATTCTAACTACTAGCACAGATACGCAGTATTTT
NA NA TRBJ1-6 TRBV2 CASNRRGGMGSYNSPLHF TGTGCCAGCAACCGACGCGGAGGGATGGGCTCCTATAATTCACCCCTCCACTTT
NA TRBD2 TRBJ2-2 TRBV5-5 CASSLLAGGTNTGELFF TGTGCCAGCAGCTTACTAGCGGGGGGCACCAACACCGGGGAGCTGTTTTTT
few TRBD1 TRBJ1-1 TRBV10-2 CASRDRIMNTEAFF TGCGCCAGCAGGGACAGGATCATGAACACTGAAGCTTTCTTT
NA NA TRBJ2-2 TRBV28 CASSLSGRTGELFF TGTGCCAGCAGTTTGAGTGGAAGGACAGGGGAGCTGTTTTTT
NA TRBD2 TRBJ2-5 TRBV3-1/TRBV3-2 CASSRQTSGAEETQYF TGTGCCAGCAGCCGACAGACTAGCGGGGCCGAAGAGACCCAGTACTTC
NA NA TRBJ1-4 TRBV5-6 CASSFSEGKLFF TGTGCCAGCAGCTTTTCTGAGGGAAAACTGTTTTTT
NA TRBD1 TRBJ1-2 TRBV12-3/TRBV12-4 CASSLGQNYGYTF TGTGCCAGCAGTCTGGGACAGAACTATGGCTACACCTTC
NA NA TRBJ1-1 TRBV5-1 CASSPEALGQMNTEAFF TGCGCCAGCAGCCCCGAGGCACTCGGACAGATGAACACTGAAGCTTTCTTT
NA NA TRBJ1-1 TRBV2 CASKQQAATEAFF TGTGCCAGCAAACAACAGGCTGCCACTGAAGCTTTCTTT
NA TRBD2 TRBJ2-3 TRBV7-6 CASSQSGVSQDTQYF TGTGCCAGCAGCCAAAGCGGGGTTTCACAAGATACGCAGTATTTT
NA NA TRBJ1-2 TRBV6-1 CASSEARFGGYTF TGTGCCAGCAGTGAAGCCAGGTTCGGTGGCTACACCTTC
once TRBD2 TRBJ2-7 TRBV13 CASSILADYEQYF TGTGCCAGCAGCATACTAGCGGACTACGAGCAGTACTTC
few TRBD1 TRBJ2-7 TRBV5-1 CASSLAGQGERQYF TGCGCCAGCAGCTTGGCCGGACAGGGCGAAAGGCAGTACTTC
few NA TRBJ2-3 TRBV5-6 CASSSGLFQTQYF TGTGCCAGCAGCTCAGGACTTTTTCAAACGCAGTATTTT
NA NA TRBJ1-1 TRBV27 CASSPLLGAEAFF TGTGCCAGCAGCCCTCTTCTGGGCGCTGAAGCTTTCTTT
NA TRBD1 TRBJ1-5 TRBV19 CASSMTGNNQPQHF TGTGCCAGTAGCATGACAGGGAACAATCAGCCCCAGCATTTT
few TRBD1 TRBJ1-6 TRBV5-4 CASSRGQENSPLHF TGTGCCAGCAGCCGGGGACAGGAAAATTCACCCCTCCACTTT